This T cell receptor beta chain was recorded in a study of blood T cell repertoires in COVID-19. Study overall: PBMCs, B-cell-depleted T cells, or T cells were the source of the cDNA or gDNA that made up the material.

TCRdb's copy holds only in-frame clones and misses some; the assay was immunoSEQ multiplex PCR. The sample holds about 120,000 clones, roughly 90% seen once. CDR1 LNHDA and CDR2 SQIVND come from the germline V gene (reference sequence). The CDR3 length is 16 residues. V lost 5 bases to trimming and J lost 5 bases; unmatched junction nucleotides: 13. The chain links TRBV19 to TRBJ2-5, with 8 bases identical to TRBD1. Material for sequencing was peripheral blood. The source is a human donor with acute or convalescent COVID-19. The donor label of this sample is uncertain. The CDR3 sequence: CASSPQGQGIGETQYF. CDR3 nucleotides: TGTGCCAGTAGTCCGCAAGGACAGGGAATCGGGGAGACCCAGTACTTC.